This TCR beta chain comes out of a study of tumor-infiltrating lymphocytes in primary liver carcinoma. Findings and caveats of the study: Just about 7.5-24% of leading clones were found in every one of five regions.

A remark on this clonotype: Antigen specificity is unknown. Mismatch with germline at one junction end may stem from a read error.

Each 20-30 mg portion of unsorted bulk tissue served as the source for co-extraction of RNA and DNA. Surgical resection treated primary liver carcinoma in the patients. Those patients suffered from chronic HBV infection and were treatment-naive. A primer matching the constant region was used to make TCR beta cDNA from approximately 500 ng of total RNA. Three-round nested multiplex PCR performed with slightly modified ARM-PCR produced the TCR beta libraries. TCRdb re-called the multiplex PCR reads through MiXCR, storing one row per CDR3 protein. The table lists 75,000 or so distinct CDR3 sequences, approximately 70% of them singletons. This TCR was recovered from a middle-aged man with primary liver carcinoma and hepatitis B virus infection. Material for sequencing was liver tumor tissue from sampling region 4. This sample's subset: tumor region T4, right-lateral pole.

The CDR3 region is CASTLDWGLTTGRDPWSYNEQFF. The CDR3 coding sequence is TGTGCCAGCACCTTAGATTGGGGGCTGACGACGGGCCGGGACCCCTGGTCCTACAATGAGCAGTTCTTC. The V and J genes are TRBV11-2 and TRBJ2-1, with D maybe TRBD1 (6 bases). This CDR3 region has 23 residues. The germline gives CDR1 SGHAT, CDR2 FQNNGV.